This section outlines one TCR beta chain sequence together with its context. The target of this receptor is not known. Base quality data are lacking; no much larger clone is found one base away. Whole blood was collected in K2EDTA tubes by collaborating institutions according to the institutions' own protocols. For TCRbeta analysis, collaborators shipped samples in one of three forms: frozen whole blood, isolated PBMCs, or DNA extracted from either of those sample types. The immunoSEQ Assay, a bias-controlled multiplex PCR, was used to amplify TCRbeta CDR3 regions from genomic DNA. Per the source publication's procedure: Within the assay, amplification of reference gene primers was used to estimate how many nucleated cells each sample contained. Sequence reads were collapsed and filtered to measure the absolute abundance of every unique TCRbeta CDR3 rearrangement. For each sample, productive Simpson clonality was calculated as the square root of Simpson's diversity index over productive rearrangements. The table comes from immuneACCESS by way of TCRdb, which keeps in-frame sequences with V and J called. Part of the clones is missing from these tables; in studies checked, under half for an unresolved V gene and the rest for unknown reasons. V, J and clone size were drawn from that table, and D and trimming were deduced from the DNA. Within this sample are 50,000 or so clones, with 83% of them counted one time only. Of the sample, around 17% is held by the ten largest clones.

Compared with germline, V lacks 2 bases and J lacks 5 bases; bases without a gene match: 4. Looking up the germline V gene (reference sequence) yields CDR1 GTSNPN and CDR2 SVGIG. There are 14 amino acids in the CDR3, from cysteine to phenylalanine inclusive. The only DNA kept is the CDR3, 42 bases in frame from the first base. This sample was included in a study of blood T cell repertoires in COVID-19 (dated by TCRdb to between 2020 and 2021). Some background on the complete study: Samples from collaborators originated in the United States, Italy and Spain and spanned both the acute and convalescent phases of COVID-19. The repertoires were made available in a free public database intended to serve as a resource for research on the immune response to SARS-CoV-2. Deeply sampled blood TCRbeta repertoires from subjects exposed to, actively infected with, or recovered from COVID-19 were included in the dataset. Samples were obtained from the ongoing ImmuneRACE study (first 160 participants) and from over a thousand subjects provided by 6 global collaborators. Where available, HLA class I and class II types were obtained from metadata supplied by the sample provider rather than from assay-based typing. Sample metadata almost always included a de-identified subject ID, COVID-19 status, age in years and sex. The prospective study material was composed of cDNA or gDNA derived from T cells, B-cell-depleted T cells, or PBMCs.

Results the study describes overall, beyond this receptor: Clinical and demographic metadata were provided uncurated, with the amount varying by source and participant.

The chain couples TRBV30 to TRBJ2-2; 8 of the junction bases match TRBD1. The sequenced material came from peripheral blood. The sequence came from a man aged 40-49 years with acute or convalescent COVID-19. The CDR3 sequence is CAWSQGARTGELFF. The DNA reads TGTGCCTGGAGTCAGGGGGCACGAACCGGGGAGCTGTTTTTT. The reference TRBV30 and TRBJ2-2 proteins fill in what lies around the CDR3, so the full variable domain reads SQTIHQWPATLVQPVGSPLSLECTVEGTSNPNLYWYRQAAGRGLQLLFYSVGIGQISSEVPQNLSASRPQDRQFILSSKKLLLSDSGFYLCAWSQGARTGELFFGEGSRLTVL.